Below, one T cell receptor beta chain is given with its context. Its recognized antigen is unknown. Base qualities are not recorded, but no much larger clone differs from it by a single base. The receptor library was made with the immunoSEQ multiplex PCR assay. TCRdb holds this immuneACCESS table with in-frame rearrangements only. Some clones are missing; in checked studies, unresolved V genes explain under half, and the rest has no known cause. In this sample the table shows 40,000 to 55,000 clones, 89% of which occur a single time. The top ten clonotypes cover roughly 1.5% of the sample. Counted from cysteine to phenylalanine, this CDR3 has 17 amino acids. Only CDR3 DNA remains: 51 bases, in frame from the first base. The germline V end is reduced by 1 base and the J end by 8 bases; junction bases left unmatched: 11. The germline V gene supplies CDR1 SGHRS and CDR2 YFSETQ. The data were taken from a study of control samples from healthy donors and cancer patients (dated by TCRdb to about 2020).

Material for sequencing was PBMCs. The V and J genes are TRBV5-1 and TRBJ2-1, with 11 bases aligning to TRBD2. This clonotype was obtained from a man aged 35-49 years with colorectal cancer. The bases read TGCGCCAGCAGCTTGCCGAAACTAGCGGGGGCTGGGGATGAGCAGTTCTTC. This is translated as CASSLPKLAGAGDEQFF.